A single sample gave rise to the 30 T cell receptor beta chains below, sequenced in a study of vaccination and CD4 T cells after COVID-19. Stated treatment: roughly 11-day PBMC culture with coronavirus spike peptide pools or control peptides (ViraFEST assay). Oncomine TCR Beta short-read sequencing was applied to DNA from cultured CD4+ T cells. Via MiXCR, TCRdb re-called the PCR reads, giving one row per CDR3 protein. The sample has roughly 3,900 distinct CDR3 sequences, roughly 20% seen once. Their antigen targets remain unknown. The sequencing sample was made of CD4+ T cells from blood, cultured in vitro. Receptors were obtained from a human donor who had recovered from COVID-19.

V and J are TRBV7-3 and TRBJ2-1; D call uncertain. CDR3 length: 13 residues. The germline V gene encodes CDR1 SGHTA and CDR2 FQGTGA. Trimming took off 6 bases at V and 8 bases at J, with 14 bases between the two ends. The CDR3, as DNA: TGTGCCAGCAGACGCAATCCGAGTGATGAGCAGTTCTTC. Protein sequence: CASRRNPSDEQFF.

This clonotype was seen a few times. The chain carries TRBV12-5 and TRBJ2-2; TRBD1 might be the D (6 bases). CDR1 and CDR2 from the germline V gene are LGHNT and FRNRAP. V dropped 5 bases and J dropped 7 bases, with 11 bases sitting between them. The CDR3 is 13 amino acids. Here the CDR3 reads CASGLKGGGELFF. The CDR3, as DNA: TGTGCTAGTGGTCTCAAAGGGGGCGGGGAGCTGTTTTTT.

This clonotype has just a few counts. This sequence joins TRBV19 and TRBJ1-2; a possible D gene is TRBD1 (5 bases). The V gene's germline CDR1 is LNHDA and CDR2 SQIVND (reference sequence). The CDR3 loop spans 14 amino acids. The V gene lost 7 bases and the J gene lost 4 bases, with 16 bases spanning the gap. The CDR3 DNA is TGTGCCAGTATGGTGGGGCACGGAGCCTATGGCTACACCTTC. Its translation is CASMVGHGAYGYTF.

This clonotype qualifies as medium-sized (0.01 to 0.1%). The gene calls are TRBV20-1 and TRBJ2-6; perhaps TRBD1 as D (5 bases). Germline V gene lookup returns CDR1 DFQATT and CDR2 SNEGSKA (reference sequence). This CDR3 contains 14 residues. V lost 6 bases and J lost 2, with 11 bases in between. CDR3 amino acids: CSARSGPGANVLTF. The CDR3 DNA sequence: TGCAGTGCCCGCTCAGGGCCTGGGGCCAACGTCCTGACTTTC.

CDR3 sequence reads: CAISEGTTMPEQFF. The CDR3 DNA sequence: TGTGCCATCAGTGAAGGGACTACCATGCCTGAGCAGTTCTTC. The chain has TRBV10-3 and TRBJ2-1; 7 bases map to TRBD2. CDR1 ENHRY and CDR2 SYGVKD come from the germline V gene. The CDR3 has 14 residues. J gave up 9 bases and V 3 bases, and 8 bases lay outside the gene matches.

This clonotype was detected only a few times. The chain joins TRBV29-1 to TRBJ1-1, with a weak D call TRBD1 (6 bases). This CDR3 comprises 11 residues. Trimming took off 5 bases at V and 7 bases at J, with 11 bases between the two ends. Germline CDR1 and CDR2: SQVTM and ANQGSEA. The CDR3 is CSVPKDSEAFF. DNA of the CDR3: TGCAGCGTTCCTAAGGACAGTGAAGCTTTCTTT.

By sample share, this clonotype is medium-sized. The genes are TRBV19 and TRBJ1-1; TRBD1 might be the D (5 bases). Germline CDR1 LNHDA, CDR2 SQIVND (reference sequence). Trimming removed 6 bases from V and 2 bases from J, with 13 bases in between. This CDR3 contains 14 residues. CDR3 region: CASSRGTPNTEAFF. The CDR3 DNA sequence: TGTGCCAGTAGCAGAGGGACGCCTAACACTGAAGCTTTCTTT.

The chain recombines TRBV29-1 with TRBJ1-1, with 7 positions matching TRBD1. The CDR3 runs 14 residues. CDR1 is SQVTM and CDR2 is ANQGSEA in the germline V gene. V was pared by 7 bases and J by 4 bases, with 12 bases of the junction left unmatched. Here the CDR3 DNA reads TGCAGCGGCGCCCCGAGACAGGGATCCACTGAAGCTTTCTTT. As protein: CSGAPRQGSTEAFF.

This sequence joins TRBV2 and TRBJ1-2, with TRBD1 matching over 9 bases. The CDR3 spans 15 residues. V lost 4 bases, J lost 7 bases, and 10 bases stayed unmatched. Germline assignment: CDR1 SNHLY and CDR2 FYNNEI. Here the CDR3 reads CASSVRGQGSGGYTF. The CDR3 nucleotides are TGTGCCAGCAGTGTGAGGGGACAGGGTTCGGGTGGCTACACCTTC.

The sample holds a few counts of this clonotype. V usage is TRBV9 and J usage is TRBJ1-6; D is ambiguous. This CDR3 contains 17 residues. CDR1 is SGDLS and CDR2 is YYNGEE in the germline V gene. Trimming pared 0 bases from V and 0 bases from J, leaving 10 bases between. CDR3 region: CASSVDALSSYNSPLHF. As DNA, the CDR3 is TGTGCCAGCAGCGTAGATGCCTTGAGCTCCTATAATTCACCCCTCCACTTT.

This clonotype ranks as medium-sized. As DNA, the CDR3 is TGTGCCAGCAGTGGCCAGCAAAATCAGCCCCAGCATTTT. Its protein is CASSGQQNQPQHF. V usage is TRBV6-1 and J usage is TRBJ1-5; D unclear. Germline CDR1 is MNHNS and CDR2 is SASEGT. V was clipped by 4 bases and J by 4 bases, with 8 bases between them. There are 13 residues in the CDR3.

Remarks on this clonotype: One base away lies a much larger clone, so this may be a sequencing read error. The V and J genes are TRBV7-2 and TRBJ2-7; 7 bases fit TRBD2. With V trimmed by 5 bases and J by 1 base, 5 bases remained unmatched. This CDR3 is 14 amino acids long. CDR1 and CDR2 from the germline V gene are SGHTA and FQGNSA. CDR3: CTSSQFGGSYEQYF. CDR3 coding DNA: TGTACCAGCAGCCAATTCGGGGGGTCCTACGAGCAGTACTTC.

This clonotype came up a few times. The chain joins TRBV4-2 to TRBJ2-7, with D perhaps TRBD2 (5 bases). This CDR3 spans 14 amino acids. V dropped 2 bases and J dropped 1 base, with 9 bases sitting between them. CDR1 LGHNA and CDR2 YNFKEQ come from the germline V gene. The CDR3 sequence: CASSQNGNSYEQYF. CDR3 nucleotides: TGTGCCAGCAGCCAAAACGGGAATTCCTACGAGCAGTACTTC.

The chain has TRBV5-1 and TRBJ2-1; TRBD1 agrees at 8 bases. Germline V gene lookup returns CDR1 SGHRS and CDR2 YFSETQ. The CDR3 loop spans 15 amino acids. The trim removed 4 bases at V and 4 bases at J, leaving 7 bases unmatched. Here the CDR3 DNA reads TGCGCCAGCAGCGTTACAGGGGGTAGGTACAATGAGCAGTTCTTC. It yields the protein CASSVTGGRYNEQFF.

This clonotype has more than one count but fewer than ten. The chain recombines TRBV30 with TRBJ1-2; no clear D gene. The length of the CDR3 is 12 residues. V lost 8 bases, J lost 7 bases, and 17 bases lay in between. Germline CDR1 is GTSNPN and CDR2 is SVGIG (reference sequence). This CDR3 is CARNHRSGGYTF. The CDR3 nucleotides are TGTGCCCGAAACCATCGCTCGGGTGGCTACACCTTC.

In this sample, this clonotype is medium-sized. The genes are TRBV20-1 and TRBJ2-3; 14 bases agree with TRBD2. Germline values: CDR1 DFQATT, CDR2 SNEGSKA (reference sequence). The CDR3 is made up of 16 amino acids. The V and J ends lost 6 bases and 4 bases, in that order; junction bases with no gene match: 9. The CDR3 spells CSAPPMGLAGADTQYF. CDR3 coding DNA: TGCAGTGCCCCTCCCATGGGACTAGCGGGAGCAGATACGCAGTATTTT.

By its share, this clonotype is medium-sized. V gene TRBV6-1 combines with J gene TRBJ1-1, with D maybe TRBD1 (5 bases). From germline, CDR1 is MNHNS and CDR2 SASEGT. The CDR3 is 13 residues long. Trimming removed 4 bases from V and 4 bases from J, with 10 bases in between. CDR3: CASSGPGGTEAFF. The CDR3 DNA follows: TGTGCCAGCAGTGGCCCGGGGGGCACTGAAGCTTTCTTT.

This clonotype rates as medium-sized. The chain employs TRBV7-3 and TRBJ2-2; 7 bases map to TRBD2. The CDR3 totals 17 residues. The junction had 8 bases not matched to a gene; V was cut back by 2 bases and J by 2 bases. Germline CDR1 reads SGHTA; CDR2 reads FQGTGA. CDR3: CASSLGLAGDNTGELFF. The DNA of the CDR3 is TGTGCCAGCAGCTTAGGTCTGGCGGGGGATAACACCGGGGAGCTGTTTTTT. The full variable domain, rest sourced from reference TRBV7-3 and TRBJ2-2, is GAGVSQTPSNKVTEKGKYVELRCDPISGHTALYWYRQSLGQGPEFLIYFQGTGAADDSGLPNDRFFAVRPEGSVSTLKIQRTERGDSAVYLCASSLGLAGDNTGELFFGEGSRLTVL.

In its sample, this clonotype was seen a few times. J is TRBJ2-2 and V is TRBV7-2; TRBD1 agrees at 7 bases. Germline CDR1 and CDR2: SGHTA and FQGNSA. The junction had 6 bases not matched to a gene; V was cut back by 1 base and J by 7 bases. The CDR3 consists of 15 residues. CDR3 sequence: CASSLEQGYDGELFF. The DNA of the CDR3 is TGTGCCAGCAGCTTAGAACAGGGGTACGACGGGGAGCTGTTTTTT. Together with reference TRBV7-2 and TRBJ2-2, the CDR3 gives the full variable domain: GAGVSQSPSNKVTEKGKDVELRCDPISGHTALYWYRQSLGQGLEFLIYFQGNSAPDKSGLPSDRFSAERTGGSVSTLTIQRTQQEDSAVYLCASSLEQGYDGELFFGEGSRLTVL.

This rearrangement joins TRBV21-1 to TRBJ1-5; the table's D call, TRBD1, was not checked against the DNA. TRBV21-1 is annotated as a pseudogene. CDR3 length: 14 amino acids. The CDR3 loop reads CASGDRVGNQPQHF. The CDR3 DNA follows: TGTGCCAGCGGGGACAGGGTTGGTAATCAGCCCCAGCATTTT.

This chain connects TRBV5-1 to TRBJ1-2, with D uncertain. The length of the CDR3 is 13 residues. Trimming removed 4 bases at V and 10 bases at J, with 17 bases between. CDR1 and CDR2 from the germline V gene are SGHRS and YFSETQ. CDR3 DNA sequence: TGCGCCAGCAGCCCTTCGGCGGTCGCGGACTACACCTTC. It codes for CASSPSAVADYTF.

The CDR3 sequence is CAWRLAGDEQYF. CDR3 DNA: TGTGCCTGGAGACTAGCGGGGGACGAGCAGTACTTC. This rearrangement joins TRBV30 to TRBJ2-7, with 11 bases that match TRBD2. V shed 3 bases, J shed 5 bases, and the junction held 0 bases outside the gene matches. Germline-derived CDR1 and CDR2 are GTSNPN and SVGIG (reference sequence). CDR3 length: 12 amino acids.

This clonotype was counted only a few times. The V call is TRBV15, the J call TRBJ1-4; 7 nucleotides line up with TRBD1. Germline CDR1 reads LNHNV; CDR2 reads YYDKDF (reference sequence). V shed 1 base and J 4 bases; nucleotides not matched to a gene: 0. CDR3 length equals 14 residues. This CDR3 reads CATSRGQGNEKLFF. Here the CDR3 DNA reads TGTGCCACCAGCAGAGGACAGGGTAATGAAAAACTGTTTTTT.

Here the CDR3 DNA reads TGTGCCAGCAGTCTAATACTCGAGACCCAGTACTTC. It yields the protein CASSLILETQYF. This chain uses TRBV12-3 or TRBV12-4 with TRBJ2-5; D not certain. V gave up 5 bases and J gave up 5 bases, with 9 bases separating them. CDR3 length: 12 amino acids.

This clonotype was detected a few times. The chain has TRBV10-2 and TRBJ1-5; tentatively, D is TRBD1 (6 bases). This CDR3 is built from 17 residues. Germline-derived CDR1 and CDR2 are WSHSY and SAAADI. The V and J ends lost 2 bases and 0 bases respectively, with 14 bases between them. This CDR3 is CASSENRQEYSNQPQHF. The DNA for the CDR3 is TGCGCCAGCAGTGAGAACCGACAGGAATATAGCAATCAGCCCCAGCATTTT.

The rearrangement links TRBV7-9 to TRBJ2-1; D is perhaps TRBD1 (6 bases). Germline V gene data show CDR1 as SEHNR and CDR2 as FQNEAQ (reference sequence). The CDR3 loop spans 16 amino acids. Trimming stripped 5 bases from V and 2 bases from J, with 16 bases between. This CDR3 is CASSLDSLNPYNEQFF. The CDR3 DNA follows: TGTGCCAGCAGCCTGGACAGCCTTAACCCCTACAATGAGCAGTTCTTC.

The chain couples TRBV11-1 to TRBJ2-3; D ambiguous. CDR1 and CDR2 from the germline V gene are SGHAT and FQDESV (reference sequence). CDR3 length equals 12 residues. V shed 3 bases and J shed 4 bases, with 5 bases lying between them. CDR3 coding DNA: TGTGCCAGCAGCTTCAGCGCAGATACGCAGTATTTT. Its translation is CASSFSADTQYF.

The chain combines TRBV21-1 with TRBJ1-3; TRBD1, the D gene given by the table, was not confirmed from the DNA. TRBV21-1 is given as a pseudogene. This CDR3 spans 14 amino acids. The CDR3 DNA reads TGTGCCAGCAGCAAATCGGACAGGAGGAAACACCATATATTT. This encodes CASSKSDRRKHHIF.

This clonotype was seen a few times. The rearrangement links TRBV6-1 to TRBJ1-5; maybe TRBD1 (5 bases). Trimming took 6 bases from V and 11 from J, leaving 11 bases between them. The CDR3 covers 11 residues. Germline CDR1 MNHNS, CDR2 SASEGT. The CDR3 spells CASRQGGAQHF. As DNA, the CDR3 is TGTGCCAGCAGGCAGGGAGGCGCCCAGCATTTT.

This clonotype was detected only a few times. The chain couples TRBV7-8 to TRBJ2-3; D unclear. V lost 7 bases and J 8 bases, leaving 10 bases between the germline ends. The CDR3 totals 11 residues. From germline, CDR1 is SGHVS and CDR2 FQNEAQ. The CDR3 DNA reads as TGTGCCAGCACCTTTAGCAGTACGCAGTATTTT. This encodes CASTFSSTQYF.